Presented here are 31 T cell receptor beta chains from one specimen sequenced in a study of blood T cells in healthy people across ages (dated by TCRdb to the mid-2010s). The receptor library was made with 5' RACE. The instrument was an Illumina HiSeq 2500. A second PCR of about 6 to 12 cycles was run with a J-beta primer mix and a sample-barcoded 5' primer. TCRdb ran its own pipeline on the public reads, namely fastp trimming at Q25 and MiXCR clone calling, and kept in-frame beta chains. Rows with one shared CDR3 protein collapse into an entry with the most common genes and DNA. For this sample there are fewer than 900,000 distinct CDR3 sequences; roughly 34% appear just once. The ten most abundant clones make up 13% of the sample. Material for sequencing was blood. The receptors were gathered from a man in his late teens or twenties in good health.

With respect to this clonotype: A single base separates this from a much larger clone, so it may be a read error. The chain links TRBV10-3 to TRBJ2-7; no firm D call. The CDR3 extends over 11 amino acids. The germline V gene has CDR1 ENHRY and CDR2 SYGVKD. In DNA, the CDR3 is TGTGCCGTCAGTGGGTTGAACGAGCAGTACTTC. Its translation is CAVSGLNEQYF.

This chain links TRBV20-1 with TRBJ2-5; unclear D gene. Trimming took 8 bases from V and 5 from J, leaving 21 bases between them. Germline-derived CDR1 and CDR2 are DFQATT and SNEGSKA (reference sequence). The CDR3 contains 14 residues. The CDR3 DNA follows: TGCAGTTTTCCCAGACGCTTTCCCGCGGAGACCCAGTACTTC. Its protein is CSFPRRFPAETQYF.

The genes are TRBV20-1 and TRBJ2-3; D remains ambiguous. Germline V gene lookup returns CDR1 DFQATT and CDR2 SNEGSKA (reference sequence). CDR3 length: 14 amino acids. Trimming pared 2 bases from V and 3 bases from J, leaving 12 bases between. The DNA of the CDR3 is TGCAGTGCTAGATACCCTTCTGGAACAGATACGCAGTATTTT. Protein product: CSARYPSGTDTQYF.

The V and J genes are TRBV27 and TRBJ2-3; 7 nucleotides align to TRBD2. Germline V gives CDR1 MNHEY, CDR2 SMNVEV (reference sequence). The CDR3 extends over 15 amino acids. Losses at the gene ends were 7 bases for V and 9 bases for J; bases not matched to a gene: 16. CDR3 loop: CASTQNGGSRDTQYF. The CDR3, as DNA: TGTGCCAGCACCCAAAACGGGGGGTCAAGGGACACGCAGTATTTT.

This chain links TRBV30 with TRBJ1-1, with 8 nucleotides matching TRBD1. The CDR3 consists of 14 residues. V was pared by 4 bases and J by 4 bases, with 8 bases of the junction left unmatched. Per the germline V gene, CDR1 is GTSNPN and CDR2 is SVGIG (reference sequence). CDR3 protein: CAWTTGAVSTEAFF. DNA of the CDR3: TGTGCCTGGACGACAGGGGCGGTCAGCACTGAAGCTTTCTTT.

This chain uses TRBV6-5 with TRBJ2-1; no definite D call. This CDR3 comprises 13 residues. V was cut by 5 bases and J by 8 bases, with 13 bases left in between. CDR1 is MNHEY, CDR2 SVGAGI, per germline. The CDR3 DNA is TGTGCCAGCAGTCTAACGCCCCGGGATGAGCAGTTCTTC. It encodes CASSLTPRDEQFF.

This clonotype has more than one count but fewer than ten. CDR3 in amino acids: CSVPKETQYF. The CDR3 bases are TGCAGCGTCCCGAAAGAGACCCAGTACTTC. The chain combines TRBV29-1 with TRBJ2-5, with unresolved D. Germline CDR1 and CDR2: SQVTM and ANQGSEA. V lost 6 bases to trimming and J lost 3 bases, with 5 bases between them. The CDR3 extends over 10 amino acids. Filled out from reference TRBV29-1 and TRBJ2-5, the complete variable domain reads SAVISQKPSRDICQRGTSLTIQCQVDSQVTMMFWYRQQPGQSLTLIATANQGSEATYESGFVIDKFPISRPNLTFSTLTVSNMSPEDSSIYLCSVPKETQYFGPGTRLLVL.

This clonotype was observed many times. V gene TRBV4-2 combines with J gene TRBJ2-3; D gene uncertain. The CDR3 has 15 residues. CDR1 and CDR2 (germline): LGHNA, YNFKEQ. Trimming left V 0 bases short and J 1 base short, with 8 bases between. CDR3 in amino acids: CASSQDRSGTDTQYF. The DNA of the CDR3 is TGTGCCAGCAGCCAAGATCGAAGCGGCACAGATACGCAGTATTTT.

The rearrangement joins TRBV5-1 to TRBJ1-4; unclear D gene. The CDR3 spans 14 residues. Germline V lookup: CDR1 SGHRS, CDR2 YFSETQ. Between the trimmed V and J ends, which lost 0 bases and 5 bases, there was a span of 8 bases. The CDR3 sequence: CASSLEPRNEKLFF. In DNA, the CDR3 is TGCGCCAGCAGCTTGGAACCCCGGAATGAAAAACTGTTTTTT.

This clonotype was detected many times. The rearrangement links TRBV12-3 or TRBV12-4 to TRBJ2-3, with D possibly TRBD2 on 6 matching bases. Trimming shortened V by 3 bases and J by 13 bases, and 17 bases separated the two germline ends. This CDR3 is built from 13 residues. CDR3 residues: CASSFGRLFREYF. CDR3 DNA sequence: TGTGCCAGCAGTTTCGGGAGACTATTCCGAGAGTATTTT.

This chain uses TRBV14 with TRBJ2-7, with D perhaps TRBD1 (6 bases). Trimming stripped 6 bases from V and 5 bases from J, with 11 bases between. The CDR3 totals 12 residues. CDR1 is SGHDN, CDR2 FVKESK, per germline. In DNA form, the CDR3 reads TGTGCCAGCAGGCAGGGGAGCGACGAGCAGTACTTC. Amino acid sequence: CASRQGSDEQYF.

This chain links TRBV20-1 with TRBJ1-2; weak D call: TRBD1 (5 bases). Germline V gene sequence: CDR1 DFQATT, CDR2 SNEGSKA (reference sequence). V shed 1 base and J shed 6 bases, with 12 bases lying between them. This CDR3 has 13 residues. DNA of the CDR3: TGCAGTGCTAGAGGAGTGGGGGAGGATGGCTACACCTTC. Translation: CSARGVGEDGYTF.

This clonotype appeared a few times. The chain combines TRBV6-5 with TRBJ2-7, with D uncertain. V was clipped by 1 base and J by 2 bases, with 12 bases between them. In germline, CDR1 is MNHEY, CDR2 SVGAGI. The CDR3 contains 15 residues. The CDR3 nucleotides read TGTGCCAGCAGTTACTACCCTGGCCCAACCTACGAGCAGTACTTC. This gives the protein CASSYYPGPTYEQYF.

This clonotype was counted only a few times. The chain is built from TRBV5-1 and TRBJ2-5; D not resolved. The CDR3 covers 15 residues. Germline V gene sequence: CDR1 SGHRS, CDR2 YFSETQ. The V end lost 0 bases, the J end lost 2 bases, and 11 bases lay between the germline ends. The CDR3, as DNA: TGCGCCAGCAGCTTGGGCAGGTCCAAACAAGAGACCCAGTACTTC. Its protein product is CASSLGRSKQETQYF. Combining the CDR3 with reference TRBV5-1 and TRBJ2-5 gives the whole variable domain KAGVTQTPRYLIKTRGQQVTLSCSPISGHRSVSWYQQTPGQGLQFLFEYFSETQRNKGNFPGRFSGRQFSNSRSEMNVSTLELGDSALYLCASSLGRSKQETQYFGPGTRLLVL.

The rearrangement joins TRBV12-3 or TRBV12-4 to TRBJ2-1, with 16 bases matching TRBD2. CDR3 size: 18 residues. Losses at the gene ends were 6 bases for V and 7 bases for J; bases not matched to a gene: 12. CDR3 loop: CASRPGLAGGLRENEQFF. CDR3 bases: TGTGCCAGCAGGCCGGGACTAGCGGGGGGGCTCCGTGAAAATGAGCAGTTCTTC.

This clonotype was found many times. The rearrangement links TRBV2 to TRBJ2-7; D is unresolved. From germline, CDR1 is SNHLY and CDR2 FYNNEI. CDR3 length: 12 amino acids. V was cut by 6 bases and J by 3 bases, with 9 bases left in between. Written as DNA, the CDR3 is TGTGCCAGCAGGGCAGGCGACTACGAGCAGTACTTC. Its protein is CASRAGDYEQYF.

This clonotype has more than one count but fewer than ten. The gene calls are TRBV20-1 and TRBJ1-4; no clear D gene. The CDR3 loop spans 13 amino acids. The V gene lost 5 bases and the J gene lost 5 bases, with 12 bases spanning the gap. The V gene's germline CDR1 is DFQATT and CDR2 SNEGSKA (reference sequence). CDR3 coding DNA: TGCAGTGCTGGGAGCAGAGACAATGAAAAACTGTTTTTT. Translating gives CSAGSRDNEKLFF.

The rearrangement uses TRBV20-1 and TRBJ2-5; D gene uncertain. CDR1 and CDR2 (germline): DFQATT, SNEGSKA (reference sequence). The CDR3 runs 10 residues. The CDR3 DNA reads TGCAGGGCTGCCCGTGGGGCCCAGTACTTC. Translated, it gives CRAARGAQYF.

The V and J genes are TRBV29-1 and TRBJ2-7; the D gene is possibly TRBD1 (5 bases). The CDR3 has 16 residues. In germline, CDR1 is SQVTM, CDR2 ANQGSEA. V gave up 6 bases and J gave up 7 bases, with 28 bases separating them. CDR3 sequence (DNA): TGCAGCGTCCCACCCCCGGGCAGGGCGTTCTACAATGAGCAGTACTTC. It translates to CSVPPPGRAFYNEQYF.

The V call is TRBV5-1, the J call TRBJ2-1; TRBD2 agrees at 7 bases. The CDR3 runs to 15 residues. V was clipped by 4 bases and J by 5 bases; unmatched bases: 9. Germline V gives CDR1 SGHRS, CDR2 YFSETQ. In DNA form, the CDR3 reads TGCGCCAGCAGCGAAAGCTCGGGGGGAAACAATGAGCAGTTCTTC. Its protein is CASSESSGGNNEQFF.

This clonotype was counted between two and nine times. This chain joins TRBV28 and TRBJ2-1; D may match TRBD1 or TRBD2 (5 bases each). V was pared by 6 bases and J by 6 bases, with 15 bases between. The V gene's germline CDR1 is MDHEN and CDR2 SYDVKM. This CDR3 is built from 14 residues. CDR3 nucleotides: TGTGCCAGCAGACTCCCAATTGGGGGCAATGAGCAGTTCTTC. Translation: CASRLPIGGNEQFF.

The chain couples TRBV20-1 to TRBJ2-5; D is uncertain. CDR1 and CDR2 from the germline V gene are DFQATT and SNEGSKA (reference sequence). Trimming pared 5 bases from V and 1 base from J, leaving 20 bases between. The CDR3 spans 16 residues. CDR3 sequence reads: CSAPRMGAGGQETQYF. In DNA form, the CDR3 reads TGCAGTGCTCCCCGGATGGGCGCTGGTGGCCAAGAGACCCAGTACTTC.

On this clonotype: With a much larger clone just one base away, this may be a read error. No conserved phenylalanine or tryptophan is present at the end of the CDR3, so a read error is the likely explanation. The rearrangement links TRBV29-1 to TRBJ1-2; a weak D match, TRBD1 (5 bases). Trimming took 4 bases from V and 2 from J, leaving 8 bases between them. Germline V gene sequence: CDR1 SQVTM, CDR2 ANQGSEA. This CDR3 contains 12 residues. CDR3 bases: TGCAGCGTTGGCTGGGACAACTATGGCTACACCGTC. It specifies CSVGWDNYGYTV.

The chain combines TRBV4-3 with TRBJ2-3; the match to TRBD2 covers 10 bases. CDR1 and CDR2 from the germline V gene are LGHNA and YSLEER. Trimming at V came to 0 bases and at J to 3 bases, leaving 12 bases not matched to a gene. The CDR3 is 19 residues long. In nucleotides, the CDR3 is TGCGCCAGCAGCCAAGACCCCAATCCTACTAGCGGGGTGACAGATACGCAGTATTTT. It is translated as CASSQDPNPTSGVTDTQYF.

In its sample, this clonotype was seen many times. The genes are TRBV5-1 and TRBJ2-5; the D gene is possibly TRBD1 (6 bases). V was cut by 4 bases and J by 0 bases, with 22 bases left in between. CDR3 length equals 18 residues. Looked up from germline, CDR1 is SGHRS and CDR2 is YFSETQ. Here the CDR3 DNA reads TGCGCCAGCAGCCTGGGGCAGGGGATCTTGCCGAACCAAGAGACCCAGTACTTC. It specifies CASSLGQGILPNQETQYF.

This clonotype was observed a few times. The CDR3 bases are TGTGCCATCAGTGAGTCGGGGTCCGGTGGCCACAATGAGCAGTTCTTC. The encoded protein is CAISESGSGGHNEQFF. J is TRBJ2-1 and V is TRBV10-3; no clear D gene. The CDR3 is 16 amino acids. V was cut by 0 bases and J by 5 bases, with 14 bases left in between. Germline V lookup: CDR1 ENHRY, CDR2 SYGVKD.

This clonotype was counted between two and nine times. The chain employs TRBV12-3 or TRBV12-4 and TRBJ1-1; D possibly corresponds to TRBD1 (6 bases). V lost 2 bases and J 0 bases, leaving 19 bases between the germline ends. There are 18 residues in the CDR3. CDR3 sequence (DNA): TGTGCCAGCAGTTTAAGGCTTTTTGGGGGGCCGGTGAACACTGAAGCTTTCTTT. This codes for CASSLRLFGGPVNTEAFF.

The table lists this clonotype with many counts. The chain uses TRBV9 and TRBJ2-1; 7 bases map to TRBD2. Germline V CDR1 and CDR2: SGDLS, YYNGEE. The CDR3 runs to 15 residues. V lost 0 bases and J lost 4; bases outside the gene matches: 4. The DNA of the CDR3 is TGTGCCAGCAGCGTAGGCGGGGGAAATTACAATGAGCAGTTCTTC. Encoded protein: CASSVGGGNYNEQFF. The variable domain in full, with the rest retrieved from reference TRBV9 and TRBJ2-1, is DSGVTQTPKHLITATGQRVTLRCSPRSGDLSVYWYQQSLDQGLQFLIQYYNGEERAKGNILERFSAQQFPDLHSELNLSSLELGDSALYFCASSVGGGNYNEQFFGPGTRLTVL.

The chain links TRBV19 to TRBJ2-7; possibly TRBD1 for D (5 bases). The length of the CDR3 is 15 residues. V was shortened by 5 bases and J by 3 bases, with 17 bases between the two germline ends. The V gene's germline CDR1 is LNHDA and CDR2 SQIVND (reference sequence). CDR3: CASSPPDRENYEQYF. Here the CDR3 DNA reads TGTGCCAGTAGTCCCCCCGACAGAGAAAACTACGAGCAGTACTTC.

This clonotype was picked up many times. The rearrangement uses TRBV4-1 and TRBJ2-5; the D gene is possibly TRBD1 (6 bases). CDR3 size: 15 residues. V lost 4 bases and J lost 1, with 13 bases in between. Germline CDR1 is MGHRA and CDR2 is YSYEKL. CDR3 nucleotides: TGCGCCAGCAGCCCCCCGACAGGTAGCCAAGAGACCCAGTACTTC. This sequence encodes CASSPPTGSQETQYF.

This clonotype has more than one count but fewer than ten. The V call is TRBV10-2, the J call TRBJ1-1; 8 bases are shared with TRBD1. This CDR3 has 14 residues. V lost 6 bases, J lost 5 bases, and 8 bases stayed unmatched. Per the germline V gene, CDR1 is WSHSY and CDR2 is SAAADI. The CDR3 region has the DNA TGCGCCAGCAGCGCCGACAGGGGTGGAACTGAAGCTTTCTTT. Its translation: CASSADRGGTEAFF.